Listed below are T cell receptor beta chains from one sample, sequenced in a study of T cells in Graves' hyperthyroidism and ophthalmopathy. TCRdb recomputed calls from the multiplex PCR reads with MiXCR, one row per CDR3 protein. The sample yields under 250,000 distinct CDR3 sequences, approximately 17% seen once. Source material: blood. Receptors originate from a man aged 45-60 years with Graves' hyperthyroidism. The CDR3 runs from the conserved cysteine through the conserved F or W. Each record gives: J gene, V gene, CDR3 protein.

TRBJ2-6 TRBV5-1 CASSGGRTGANVLTF
TRBJ2-1 TRBV10-3 CAISGGTWGNEQFF
TRBJ2-1 TRBV12-5 CASGQGAGLSKFF
TRBJ2-5 TRBV5-4 CASSFGVQTQYF
TRBJ2-7 TRBV10-3 CATSKTYEQYF
TRBJ2-1 TRBV28 CASSQLAESYNEQLF
TRBJ1-5 TRBV2 CASSDGSNQPQHF
TRBJ1-1 TRBV6-1 CASSGLGSNTEAFF
TRBJ2-3 TRBV12-3/TRBV12-4 CASSQTSGRTDTQYF
TRBJ2-7 TRBV27 CASSSPLRSSYEQYF
TRBJ2-7 TRBV10-2 CASRTLRDRGRLPAHEQYF
TRBJ2-3 TRBV5-1 CASSLDAVSTDTQYF
TRBJ2-7 TRBV5-1 CASSFGPMSYEQYF
TRBJ2-7 TRBV28 CASSEPGQGTYEQYF
TRBJ2-7 TRBV20-1 CSAPRASRTYEQYF